This T cell receptor beta chain was retrieved from a study of blood T cells in healthy people across ages. Findings and limits, study-wide: Unknown donor CMV status possibly confounded expanded clonotype changes. It was not possible, with unsorted PBMCs, to conclusively compare naive and antigen-experienced cells.

Sample donors were healthy Caucasian individuals that came from Russia, aged 6 to 90. The authors ran a second PCR of roughly 6 to 12 cycles using a sample-barcoded 5' primer and a J-beta primer mix. Each cDNA molecule received a tag from a template-switch adaptor that had 12 random nucleotides. TCRdb independently ran MiXCR on the 5' RACE reads; one entry per CDR3 protein. The sample yields some 320,000 distinct CDR3 sequences, 25% to 30% seen once. Trimming took off 7 bases at V and 6 bases at J, with 15 bases between the two ends. There are 13 residues in the CDR3. In the case of this clonotype: The target antigen is unknown.

Sequencing was carried out using blood. This sequence joins TRBV12-3 or TRBV12-4 and TRBJ1-2; D unclear. This sequence originates from a woman in her 70s in good health. DNA for the CDR3: TGTGCCAGCAACTTGGGAGGGAGAGATGGCTACACCTTC. Translation gives CASNLGGRDGYTF.